This T cell receptor beta chain was sequenced for a study of response to subunit inactivated influenza vaccine. The CDR3 consists of 14 residues. V lost 6 bases to trimming and J lost 2 bases; unmatched junction nucleotides: 4. Germline-derived CDR1 and CDR2 are SQVTM and ANQGSEA. TCRdb reanalysed the RT-PCR reads using MiXCR and keeps one entry per CDR3 protein. The sample contains roughly 550,000 distinct CDR3 sequences, roughly 23% of which appear only once. The same specimen was also included in a second study, on T cells expressing NK-cell markers. From that paper: UMIs accompanied the 5'RACE template switching by which TCR beta cDNA was made. Sorted CD3+CD56-NKG2C+, CD3+CD56+NKG2C- and CD3+CD56+NKG2C+ T cells were the source of the TCR beta repertoires.

The origin of this receptor is a man aged 50-59 years who received an inactivated influenza vaccine. Source: CD4+ T cells sorted from PBMCs, taken approximately 13 days after vaccination. The chain uses TRBV29-1 and TRBJ2-7; 13 bases map to TRBD2. CDR3 residues: CSVAGTSGTYEQYF. The DNA for the CDR3 is TGCAGCGTAGCTGGGACTAGCGGGACCTACGAGCAGTACTTC.